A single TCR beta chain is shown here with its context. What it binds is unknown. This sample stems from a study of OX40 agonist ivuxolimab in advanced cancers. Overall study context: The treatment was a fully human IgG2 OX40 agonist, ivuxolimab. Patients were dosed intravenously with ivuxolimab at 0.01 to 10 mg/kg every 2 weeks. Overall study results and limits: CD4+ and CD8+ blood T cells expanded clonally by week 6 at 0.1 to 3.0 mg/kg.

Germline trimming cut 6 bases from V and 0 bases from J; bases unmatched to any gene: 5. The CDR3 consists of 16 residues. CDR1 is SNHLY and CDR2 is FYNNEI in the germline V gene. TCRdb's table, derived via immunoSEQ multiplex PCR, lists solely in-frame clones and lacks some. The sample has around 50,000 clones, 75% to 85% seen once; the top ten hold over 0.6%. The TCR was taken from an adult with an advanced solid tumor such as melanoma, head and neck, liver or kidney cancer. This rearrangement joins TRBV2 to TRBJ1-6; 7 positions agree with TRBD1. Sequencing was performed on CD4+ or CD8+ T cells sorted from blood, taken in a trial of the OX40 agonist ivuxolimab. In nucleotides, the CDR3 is TGTGCCAGCAGGGGACAGAGGGCCTCCTATAATTCACCCCTCCACTTT. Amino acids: CASRGQRASYNSPLHF.